Presented here are 25 T cell receptor beta chains from one specimen sequenced in a study of T cell responses to AZD1222 COVID-19 vaccine. The assay was immunoSEQ multiplex PCR, and TCRdb's table has in-frame clones only and misses some. This sample has 90,000 to 150,000 clones, with about nine tenths found just once. The sample here was peripheral blood, taken on day 0 of AZD1222 vaccination. Receptor source: an adult in good health.

The genes are TRBV18 and TRBJ1-1, with unresolved D. Trimming took off 2 bases at V and 1 base at J, with 8 bases between the two ends. The CDR3 has 14 residues. Germline assignment: CDR1 KGHSH and CDR2 LQKENI. The CDR3 DNA reads TGTGCCAGCTCACCAGACCTTGAGAACACTGAAGCTTTCTTT. Encoded protein: CASSPDLENTEAFF.

V gene TRBV6-5 combines with J gene TRBJ2-7; TRBD1 matches 9 bases. Trimming at V came to 2 bases and at J to 3 bases, leaving 2 bases not matched to a gene. Germline CDR1 reads MNHEY; CDR2 reads SVGAGI. This CDR3 has 14 amino acids. CDR3 region: CASSYRDRVYEQYF. The CDR3 coding sequence is TGTGCCAGCAGTTACCGGGACAGGGTCTACGAGCAGTACTTC.

This sequence joins TRBV9 and TRBJ2-3; TRBD1 might be the D (5 bases). Trimming removed 4 bases at V and 4 bases at J, with 10 bases between. CDR3 length equals 13 residues. Germline V CDR1 and CDR2: SGDLS, YYNGEE. Here the CDR3 reads CASSPQGSDTQYF. CDR3 bases: TGTGCCAGCAGCCCCCAGGGTTCAGATACGCAGTATTTT.

The chain is built from TRBV5-5 and TRBJ1-1; the match to TRBD1 covers 9 bases. The CDR3 spans 15 residues. V was clipped by 4 bases and J by 5 bases; unmatched bases: 9. The germline gives CDR1 SGHKS, CDR2 YYEKEE (reference sequence). DNA of the CDR3: TGTGCCAGCAGCGGCGGGACAGGGAGTGAGACTGAAGCTTTCTTT. This translates into CASSGGTGSETEAFF. The complete variable domain, with remaining parts taken from reference TRBV5-5 and TRBJ1-1, reads DAGVTQSPTHLIKTRGQQVTLRCSPISGHKSVSWYQQVLGQGPQFIFQYYEKEERGRGNFPDRFSARQFPNYSSELNVNALLLGDSALYLCASSGGTGSETEAFFGQGTRLTVV.

The rearrangement links TRBV19 to TRBJ1-4; D uncertain. This CDR3 is 12 amino acids long. Germline V gene lookup returns CDR1 LNHDA and CDR2 SQIVND (reference sequence). V lost 3 bases, J lost 8 bases, and 7 bases lay in between. The CDR3 sequence is CASSMRGEKLFF. The CDR3 nucleotides read TGTGCCAGTAGTATGCGAGGAGAAAAACTGTTTTTT.

V is TRBV2 and J is TRBJ2-1, with D unresolved. V lost 5 bases to trimming and J lost 0 bases, with 14 bases between them. Per germline, CDR1 SNHLY and CDR2 FYNNEI. This CDR3 comprises 16 residues. The CDR3: CASSQNRLSSYNEQFF. The CDR3 coding sequence is TGTGCCAGCAGTCAAAATAGGTTGAGCTCCTACAATGAGCAGTTCTTC.

This chain links TRBV4-2 with TRBJ2-5; TRBD2 matches at 9 bases. Germline assignment: CDR1 LGHNA and CDR2 YNFKEQ. This CDR3 is built from 15 residues. Trimming removed 5 bases from V and 1 base from J; junction bases left unmatched: 5. The DNA of the CDR3 is TGTGCCAGCAGCTTACAGCGGGGGGCCCAAGAGACCCAGTACTTC. Encoded protein: CASSLQRGAQETQYF.

V gene TRBV30 combines with J gene TRBJ1-6; weak D call: TRBD1 (5 bases). Germline V CDR1 and CDR2: GTSNPN, SVGIG (reference sequence). V was shortened by 1 base and J by 9 bases, with 10 bases between the two germline ends. This CDR3 is 13 amino acids long. The CDR3 loop is CAWSAGGSSPLHF. The DNA for the CDR3 is TGTGCCTGGAGTGCGGGGGGTTCTTCACCCCTCCACTTT.

As to this clone: Germline and junction disagree at one end, which may indicate a read error. The chain uses TRBV4-1 and TRBJ2-2; a possible D gene is TRBD2 (6 bases). There are 19 residues in the CDR3. Germline V CDR1 and CDR2: MGHRA, YSYEKL. The CDR3 DNA follows: TGCGCCAGCAGCCAAGAATGGGGCCCAATCGAGAGTAGGACCGGGGGGCTGTTTTTT. Translation gives CASSQEWGPIESRTGGLFF.

The V call is TRBV5-1, the J call TRBJ1-3, with 10 bases that match TRBD1. Germline V gives CDR1 SGHRS, CDR2 YFSETQ. J was trimmed by 6 bases and V by 0 bases; bases with no gene match: 6. This CDR3 contains 16 residues. CDR3 sequence reads: CASSLGDRGGLNTIYF. CDR3 DNA: TGCGCCAGCAGCTTGGGGGACAGGGGTGGTCTAAACACCATATATTTT.

This clone was recorded once. This chain's CDR3 is CASSRTPGQGGGEQYF. As DNA, the CDR3 is TGTGCCAGCAGCCGGACCCCGGGACAGGGGGGAGGCGAGCAGTACTTC. The chain combines TRBV5-5 with TRBJ2-7; 11 nucleotides agree with TRBD1. V was clipped by 4 bases and J by 6 bases; unmatched bases: 12. From germline, CDR1 is SGHKS and CDR2 YYEKEE (reference sequence). The CDR3 contains 16 residues.

The chain joins TRBV18 to TRBJ2-1; 7 bases are shared with TRBD2. Germline V CDR1 and CDR2: KGHSH, LQKENI. V dropped 1 base and J dropped 0; count of bases not matched to a gene: 6. This CDR3 contains 17 residues. The CDR3 here is CASSPQDLAGSYNEQFF. CDR3 bases: TGTGCCAGCTCACCACAGGACTTAGCGGGCTCCTACAATGAGCAGTTCTTC.

The rearrangement uses TRBV19 and TRBJ1-5; 12 nucleotides match TRBD1. Germline CDR1 LNHDA, CDR2 SQIVND (reference sequence). V trimming: 9 bases; J trimming: 0 bases; junction bases outside the gene matches: 3. The CDR3 is 15 amino acids. Here the CDR3 reads CASGTGGRSNQPQHF. The CDR3 DNA is TGTGCCAGCGGGACAGGGGGCCGTAGCAATCAGCCCCAGCATTTT.

This clone was observed a single time. Other DNA sequences from this sample encode an identical CDR3 as well. Written as DNA, the CDR3 is TGTGCCAGCAGTTCCCCCGGACTAGCTGGCGAGCAGTACTTC. It codes for CASSSPGLAGEQYF. This chain connects TRBV28 to TRBJ2-7, with 8 bases identical to TRBD2. The CDR3 consists of 14 residues. Germline V gene data show CDR1 as MDHEN and CDR2 as SYDVKM. Unmatched junction bases numbered 8, after V lost 4 bases and J lost 6 bases.

The chain uses TRBV5-6 and TRBJ2-4; 8 positions agree with TRBD1. The J segment lost 4 bases and the V segment lost 4 bases, leaving 10 bases of the junction unmatched. Germline CDR1 and CDR2: SGHDT and YYEEEE. The CDR3 spans 16 residues. Here the CDR3 DNA reads TGTGCCAGCAGCCCGGACAGGGTGGGGCTGAAAAACATTCAGTACTTC. Protein: CASSPDRVGLKNIQYF.

J is TRBJ2-1 and V is TRBV6-5, with D possibly TRBD2 on 6 matching bases. The germline V gene has CDR1 MNHEY and CDR2 SVGAGI. Trimming shortened V by 9 bases and J by 8 bases, and 17 bases separated the two germline ends. This CDR3 is 13 amino acids long. Here the CDR3 reads CARKTRLSDEQFF. The CDR3 DNA sequence: TGTGCCAGGAAGACTAGATTATCGGATGAGCAGTTCTTC.

This chain joins TRBV11-2 and TRBJ1-2, with TRBD1 as a possible D gene (5 bases). Germline loops: CDR1 SGHAT, CDR2 FQNNGV. V lost 2 bases and J 2 bases, leaving 12 bases between the germline ends. The CDR3 totals 15 residues. The CDR3 DNA sequence: TGTGCCAGCAGCTTAAACGCAGGGCCGAACTATGGCTACACCTTC. Translation gives CASSLNAGPNYGYTF.

This clone was seen a handful of times. The V call is TRBV11-2, the J call TRBJ2-1; the match to TRBD2 covers 10 bases. V was pared by 1 base and J by 4 bases, with 4 bases of the junction left unmatched. From germline, CDR1 is SGHAT and CDR2 FQNNGV. The CDR3 covers 16 residues. CDR3 sequence (DNA): TGTGCCAGCAGCTTAGTTGGTAGCGGGGGGTACAATGAGCAGTTCTTC. Its translation: CASSLVGSGGYNEQFF.

The V gene is TRBV30, the J gene TRBJ1-2; D gene ambiguous. Germline V lookup: CDR1 GTSNPN, CDR2 SVGIG (reference sequence). V was clipped by 4 bases and J by 6 bases, with 21 bases between them. There are 15 residues in the CDR3. The CDR3 reads CAWITPTAGPNGYTF. CDR3 DNA: TGTGCCTGGATCACCCCGACCGCCGGGCCCAATGGCTACACCTTC.

The chain couples TRBV11-3 to TRBJ2-1; TRBD1 is a possible D gene (5 bases). Germline V lookup: CDR1 SGHNT, CDR2 YENEEA. The CDR3 contains 15 residues. V lost 5 bases and J 7 bases, leaving 18 bases between the germline ends. The CDR3 bases are TGTGCCAGCAGCCAAAGTCGGGCTAGGGGAAATGAGCAGTTCTTC. Translation gives CASSQSRARGNEQFF.

This clone has just one count. This chain uses TRBV7-8 with TRBJ2-5; D gene unclear. Per the germline V gene, CDR1 is SGHVS and CDR2 is FQNEAQ. V was shortened by 2 bases and J by 5 bases, with 21 bases between the two germline ends. CDR3 length: 17 residues. The CDR3 coding sequence is TGTGCCAGCAGCTTAATCCTCCCGTCTCTCCTGGGGGAGACCCAGTACTTC. Translation: CASSLILPSLLGETQYF.

This clone came up once. The chain recombines TRBV7-9 with TRBJ2-3; tentatively, D is TRBD2 (6 bases). Germline assignment: CDR1 SEHNR and CDR2 FQNEAQ (reference sequence). With 10 bases removed from V and 3 bases from J, the gap between germline ends came to 11 bases. CDR3 length: 12 amino acids. The chain's CDR3 is CATHGGTDTQYF. Written as DNA, the CDR3 is TGTGCCACCCACGGGGGAACAGATACGCAGTATTTT.

Only one count was recorded for this clone. V usage is TRBV27 and J usage is TRBJ2-6; tentative D call: TRBD1 (7 bases). This CDR3 region has 17 residues. Trimming cost V 2 bases and J 2 bases, with 13 bases left between them. Germline CDR1 MNHEY, CDR2 SMNVEV (reference sequence). In nucleotides, the CDR3 is TGTGCCAGCAGTTTAATGACAGGGAGGCCTGGGGCCAACGTCCTGACTTTC. Its translation is CASSLMTGRPGANVLTF.

The chain has TRBV4-1 and TRBJ1-5, with D maybe TRBD1 (5 bases). Germline CDR1 and CDR2: MGHRA and YSYEKL. Trimming stripped 1 base from V and 7 bases from J, with 17 bases between. This CDR3 contains 16 residues. CDR3 loop: CASSQGLRGARQPQHF. CDR3 nucleotide sequence: TGCGCCAGCAGCCAAGGGCTTCGCGGGGCACGACAGCCCCAGCATTTT.

This chain uses TRBV7-2 with TRBJ2-7; D is undetermined. Per the germline V gene, CDR1 is SGHTA and CDR2 is FQGNSA. The CDR3 runs 14 residues. V was shortened by 5 bases and J by 1 base, with 12 bases between the two germline ends. This CDR3 is CASSIALGSYEQYF. For the CDR3, the DNA is TGTGCCAGCAGCATCGCTCTAGGATCCTACGAGCAGTACTTC.